This is a list of T cell receptor beta chains from one sample in a study of T cell repertoires in cytomegalovirus infection. Via MiXCR, TCRdb re-called the reads, giving one row per CDR3 protein. Of roughly 570,000 distinct CDR3 sequences listed, about 39% were seen once; the top ten hold more than 40%. The antigens of these receptors remain unknown. The specimen comprised cultured PBMCs, sampled from culture after CMV antigen stimulation. The receptor source for this set is a human donor in good health (CMV status not recorded). Some clones in this sample may be carry-over from other donors' samples. CDR3s include the opening cysteine and the closing phenylalanine or tryptophan. Each record gives: D gene, V gene, J gene, clone size, CDR3 protein, CDR3 DNA. The D gene is left open where the match is weak. A clone size is listed for some rows: how often the clone was seen (once, few, many), or a class if it is expanded.

>TRBD2|TRBV4-2|TRBJ2-7|.
CASSHLSGGSPYEQYF
TGTGCCAGCAGCCACCTTAGCGGGGGGTCCCCCTACGAGCAGTACTTC
>TRBD2|TRBV20-1|TRBJ2-1|once
CSGLAGSRGYNEQFF
TGCAGTGGCCTAGCGGGGAGCCGCGGCTACAATGAGCAGTTCTTC
>TRBD2|TRBV10-3|TRBJ2-1|.
CAISEWGREDGNNEQFF
TGTGCCATCAGTGAGTGGGGGCGGGAGGATGGGAACAATGAGCAGTTCTTC
>.|TRBV7-8|TRBJ2-2|few
CASSLRWGAGELFF
TGTGCCAGCAGCTTACGGTGGGGGGCCGGGGAGCTGTTTTTT
>.|TRBV6-4|TRBJ2-7|.
CASSEHCCEQYF
TGTGCCAGCAGTGAACACTGTTGCGAGCAGTACTTC
>.|TRBV12-3/TRBV12-4|TRBJ1-3|.
CASRRGRRGISSGNTTYF
TGTGCCAGCAGACGGGGCCGGAGGGGAATCTCCTCTGGAAACACCACATATTTT
>TRBD2|TRBV5-6|TRBJ2-7|few
CASSFVASGGYEQYF
TGTGCCAGCAGCTTTGTTGCTAGCGGGGGGTACGAGCAGTACTTC
>.|TRBV20-1|TRBJ2-1|.
CSAVRPGNSYNEQFF
TGCAGTGCCGTGAGACCGGGGAACTCCTACAATGAGCAGTTCTTC
>.|TRBV24-1|TRBJ2-3|once
CATSEAPLGPTDTQYF
TGTGCCACCAGTGAGGCTCCCCTAGGGCCGACAGATACGCAGTATTTT
>.|TRBV27|TRBJ2-3|once
CASSLLRRGPRGDTQYF
TGTGCCAGCAGTTTATTGCGGCGGGGGCCCCGCGGGGATACGCAGTATTTT
>TRBD2|TRBV5-4|TRBJ2-1|once
CASSINRGGWGNEQFF
TGTGCCAGCAGCATCAATCGGGGGGGCTGGGGCAATGAGCAGTTCTTC
>.|TRBV6-2/TRBV6-3|TRBJ2-7|.
CASSSGAAGEEQYF
TGTGCCAGCAGTTCCGGGGCCGCAGGGGAAGAGCAGTACTTC
>TRBD2|TRBV29-1|TRBJ2-5|.
CSVGTSGFAGTQYF
TGCAGCGTTGGGACTAGCGGGTTTGCAGGGACCCAGTACTTC
>TRBD1|TRBV6-6|TRBJ2-1|.
CASSYQAGGVYEQFF
TGTGCCAGCAGTTACCAGGCAGGGGGCGTCTATGAGCAGTTCTTC
>.|TRBV28|TRBJ1-1|few
CASGSTTTEAFF
TGTGCCAGCGGGAGCACTACCACTGAAGCTTTCTTT
>.|TRBV11-2|TRBJ1-1|.
CASSLVPGTEAFF
TGTGCCAGCAGCCTAGTCCCAGGAACTGAAGCTTTCTTT
>TRBD2|TRBV7-9|TRBJ2-5|few
CASSLNPVNSGTEETQYF
TGTGCCAGCAGCTTAAACCCCGTCAATAGCGGGACTGAAGAGACCCAGTACTTC
>.|TRBV7-9|TRBJ1-2|.
CASSLRSSSQGMGYTF
TGTGCCAGCAGCTTAAGGTCCTCGAGTCAGGGTATGGGCTACACCTTC
>.|TRBV27|TRBJ2-4|few
CASIRLAKNIQYF
TGTGCCAGCATCCGTCTAGCCAAAAACATTCAGTACTTC
>.|TRBV15|TRBJ2-3|.
CATHAPLRDGFPPYF
TGTGCCACCCATGCCCCTTTGCGGGACGGATTTCCCCCGTATTTT
>.|TRBV7-2|TRBJ2-3|few
CASSPPYQDTQYF
TGTGCCAGCAGCCCCCCCTATCAAGACACGCAGTATTTT
>.|TRBV11-2|TRBJ2-7|few
CASSTGPHYEQYF
TGTGCCAGCAGCACCGGGCCCCACTACGAGCAGTACTTC
>TRBD1|TRBV29-1|TRBJ1-1|.
CSGNRGNTEAFF
TGCAGCGGGAACAGGGGGAACACTGAAGCTTTCTTT
>TRBD2|TRBV5-1|TRBJ2-7|few
CASSFGLAGGTEQYF
TGCGCCAGCAGCTTCGGGCTAGCGGGAGGGACCGAGCAGTACTTC
>.|TRBV6-1|TRBJ1-1|few
CASKTGSALNTEAFF
TGTGCCAGCAAAACAGGTTCAGCCCTTAACACTGAAGCTTTCTTT
>.|TRBV12-3/TRBV12-4|TRBJ2-2|.
CASRKFGANTGELFF
TGTGCCAGCAGGAAGTTTGGCGCGAACACCGGGGAGCTGTTTTTT
>TRBD2|TRBV7-9|TRBJ2-1|.
CASRGASGYPTRYNEQFF
TGTGCCAGCAGGGGGGCTAGCGGGTACCCCACGCGATACAATGAGCAGTTCTTC
>TRBD1|TRBV7-2|TRBJ2-2|.
CASSLAGQGATGELFF
TGTGCCAGCAGCTTAGCCGGACAGGGAGCCACCGGGGAGCTGTTTTTT
>TRBD1|TRBV7-9|TRBJ2-1|.
CASAVRDRVYNEQFF
TGTGCCAGCGCTGTTCGGGACAGGGTGTACAATGAGCAGTTCTTC
>.|TRBV7-9|TRBJ1-5|few
CASSLDVGGARQPQHF
TGTGCCAGCAGCTTAGATGTGGGGGGTGCGAGACAGCCCCAGCATTTT
>.|TRBV30|TRBJ1-6|.
CAWSVLPLGGSSPLHF
TGTGCCTGGAGCGTCTTACCCCTAGGGGGAAGTTCACCCCTCCACTTT
>.|TRBV6-5|TRBJ2-7|once
CASYGAAGEQYF
TGTGCCAGCTACGGGGCCGCCGGTGAGCAGTACTTC
>.|TRBV7-6|TRBJ2-1|few
CASSATDRNNEQFF
TGTGCCAGCAGCGCCACCGACAGGAACAATGAGCAGTTCTTC
>TRBD1|TRBV19|TRBJ1-3|.
CASRKTGVTGNTIYF
TGTGCCAGTAGAAAGACAGGGGTGACTGGAAACACCATATATTTT
>.|TRBV12-3/TRBV12-4|TRBJ2-1|.
CASSSTFRELLSGEQFF
TGTGCCAGCAGTTCTACTTTCAGGGAGCTTTTGAGTGGTGAGCAGTTCTTC
>.|TRBV7-8|TRBJ2-7|.
CASSYENFYEQYF
TGTGCCAGCAGCTACGAGAACTTCTACGAGCAGTACTTC
>TRBD2|TRBV5-4|TRBJ2-5|.
CASSKGLAGGTQETQYF
TGTGCCAGCAGCAAAGGACTAGCGGGGGGCACCCAAGAGACCCAGTACTTC
>.|TRBV12-3/TRBV12-4|TRBJ2-1|.
CASSNSTGNEQFF
TGTGCCAGCAGTAACTCCACCGGCAATGAGCAGTTCTTC
>.|TRBV6-2/TRBV6-3|TRBJ2-5|.
CASSYRGGRQETQYF
TGTGCCAGCAGTTACCGCGGTGGCAGGCAAGAGACCCAGTACTTC
>.|TRBV7-9|TRBJ1-2|.
CASRLDRGIYGYTF
TGTGCCAGCAGACTGGACCGAGGGATCTATGGCTACACCTTC
>TRBD2|TRBV12-3/TRBV12-4|TRBJ2-5|.
CASSNPGGALETQYF
TGTGCCAGCAGCAACCCCGGGGGGGCCTTAGAGACCCAGTACTTC
>.|TRBV7-9|TRBJ1-4|.
CAINAAGVATNEKLFF
TGTGCAATCAACGCAGCTGGAGTTGCAACTAATGAAAAACTGTTTTTT
>TRBD2|TRBV4-1|TRBJ2-3|.
CASSQGGWSADTQYF
TGCGCCAGCAGCCAGGGAGGGTGGAGCGCAGATACGCAGTATTTT
>.|TRBV9|TRBJ2-1|.
CASGPVGEPRNEQFF
TGTGCCAGCGGGCCCGTTGGGGAGCCACGAAATGAGCAGTTCTTC
>.|TRBV29-1|TRBJ2-3|few
CSVVEDSAPGDTQYF
TGCAGCGTTGTGGAGGACAGTGCCCCTGGAGATACGCAGTATTTT
>TRBD2|TRBV7-6|TRBJ2-7|.
CASSLFGGGLGEQYF
TGTGCCAGCAGCTTATTCGGGGGGGGTCTTGGCGAGCAGTACTTC
>TRBD1|TRBV6-1|TRBJ2-7|.
CASSGRQGAFNGEQYF
TGTGCCAGCAGTGGGCGACAGGGGGCCTTCAATGGGGAGCAGTACTTC
>.|TRBV11-1|TRBJ1-3|.
CASSPYRSGNTIYF
TGTGCCAGCAGCCCGTACAGATCTGGAAACACCATATATTTT
>.|TRBV12-3/TRBV12-4|TRBJ2-1|.
CASSELGEQFF
TGTGCCAGCAGTGAACTAGGGGAGCAGTTCTTC
>TRBD2|TRBV27|TRBJ2-3|.
CASSSISQTSWGVTDTQYF
TGTGCCAGCAGTTCTATATCCCAGACTAGCTGGGGAGTCACAGATACGCAGTATTTT